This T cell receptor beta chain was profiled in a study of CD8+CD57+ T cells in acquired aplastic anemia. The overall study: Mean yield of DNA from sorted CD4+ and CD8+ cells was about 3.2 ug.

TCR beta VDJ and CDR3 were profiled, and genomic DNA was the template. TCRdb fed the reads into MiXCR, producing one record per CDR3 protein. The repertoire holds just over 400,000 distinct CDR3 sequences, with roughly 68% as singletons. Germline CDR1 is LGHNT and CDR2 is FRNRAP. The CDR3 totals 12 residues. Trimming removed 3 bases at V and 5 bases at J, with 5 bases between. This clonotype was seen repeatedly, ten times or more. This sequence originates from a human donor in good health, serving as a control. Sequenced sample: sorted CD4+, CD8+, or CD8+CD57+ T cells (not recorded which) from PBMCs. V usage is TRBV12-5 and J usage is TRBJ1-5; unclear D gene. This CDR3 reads CASGFFDQPQHF. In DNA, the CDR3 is TGTGCTAGTGGTTTTTTTGATCAGCCCCAGCATTTT.